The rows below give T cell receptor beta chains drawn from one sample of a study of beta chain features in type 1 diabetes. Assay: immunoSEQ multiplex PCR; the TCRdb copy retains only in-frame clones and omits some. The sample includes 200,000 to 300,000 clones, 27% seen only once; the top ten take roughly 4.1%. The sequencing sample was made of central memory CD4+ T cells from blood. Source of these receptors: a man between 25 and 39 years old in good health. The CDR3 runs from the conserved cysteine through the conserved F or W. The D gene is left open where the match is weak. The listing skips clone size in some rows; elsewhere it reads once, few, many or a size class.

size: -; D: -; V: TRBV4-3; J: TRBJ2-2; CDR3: CASSHQAGPNTGELFF; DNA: TGCGCCAGCAGCCACCAAGCAGGACCTAACACCGGGGAGCTGTTTTTT
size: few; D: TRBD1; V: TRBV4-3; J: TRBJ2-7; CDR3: CASSQDQGEGPYEQYF; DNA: TGCGCCAGCAGCCAGGACCAGGGGGAAGGCCCCTACGAGCAGTACTTC
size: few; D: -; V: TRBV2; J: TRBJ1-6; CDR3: CASSTDNSPLHF; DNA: TGTGCCAGCAGTACTGACAATTCACCCCTCCACTTT
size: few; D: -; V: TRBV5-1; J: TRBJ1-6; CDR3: CASSQQSGASNSPLHF; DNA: TGCGCCAGCAGCCAGCAATCAGGAGCTTCCAATTCACCCCTCCACTTT
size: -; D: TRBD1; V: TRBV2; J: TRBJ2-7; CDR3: CASSPAGQVNNEQYF; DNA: TGTGCCAGCAGCCCGGCGGGACAGGTTAACAACGAGCAGTACTTC
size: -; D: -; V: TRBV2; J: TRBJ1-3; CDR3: CASRPDVSGNTIYF; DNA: TGTGCCAGCAGGCCTGACGTCTCTGGAAACACCATATATTTT
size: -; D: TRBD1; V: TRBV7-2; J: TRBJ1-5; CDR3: CASSSGQGNNQPQHF; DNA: TGTGCCAGCAGCTCGGGACAGGGGAATAATCAGCCCCAGCATTTT
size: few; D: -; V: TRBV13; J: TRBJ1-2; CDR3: CASGGVGYGYTF; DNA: TGTGCCAGTGGCGGGGTGGGGTATGGCTACACCTTC
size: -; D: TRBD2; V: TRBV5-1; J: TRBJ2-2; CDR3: CASSTASGVTGELFF; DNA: TGCGCCAGCAGTACAGCTAGCGGGGTCACCGGGGAGCTGTTTTTT
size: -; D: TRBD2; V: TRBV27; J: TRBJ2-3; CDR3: CASSRTSPADTQYF; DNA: TGTGCCAGCAGTCGGACTAGCCCGGCAGATACGCAGTATTTT
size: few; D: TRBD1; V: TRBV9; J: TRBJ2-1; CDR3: CASSVVTGGSYNEQFF; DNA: TGTGCCAGCAGCGTAGTGACAGGGGGTTCCTACAATGAGCAGTTCTTC
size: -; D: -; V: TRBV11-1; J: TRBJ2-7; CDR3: CASSSGTDEQYF; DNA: TGTGCCAGCAGCAGCGGGACAGACGAGCAGTACTTC
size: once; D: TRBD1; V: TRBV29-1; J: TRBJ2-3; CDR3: CSVIRVQGADTQYF; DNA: TGCAGCGTTATTAGGGTACAGGGGGCAGATACGCAGTATTTT
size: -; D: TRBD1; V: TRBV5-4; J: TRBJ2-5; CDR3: CASSAGQGHQETQYF; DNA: TGTGCCAGCAGCGCGGGACAGGGGCATCAAGAGACCCAGTACTTC
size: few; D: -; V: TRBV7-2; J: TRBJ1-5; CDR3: CASRAGTQPQHF; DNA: TGTGCCAGCAGGGCAGGGACGCAGCCCCAGCATTTT
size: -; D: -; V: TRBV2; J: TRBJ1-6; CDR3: CASKGQGLSPLHF; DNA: TGTGCCAGCAAGGGTCAGGGGCTTTCACCCCTCCACTTT
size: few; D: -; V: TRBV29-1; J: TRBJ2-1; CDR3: CSAAGLPSNEQFF; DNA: TGCAGCGCCGCCGGACTCCCTTCGAATGAGCAGTTCTTC
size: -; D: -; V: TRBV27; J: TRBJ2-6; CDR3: CASSLRVSGANVLTF; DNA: TGTGCCAGCAGTTTGCGGGTTTCTGGGGCCAACGTCCTGACTTTC
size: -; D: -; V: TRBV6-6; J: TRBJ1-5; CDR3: CASSYVTGGNQPQHF; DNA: TGTGCCAGCAGTTACGTGACAGGTGGAAATCAGCCCCAGCATTTT
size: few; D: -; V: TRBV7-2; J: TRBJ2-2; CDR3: CASSLAPAGNTGELFF; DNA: TGTGCCAGCAGCTTAGCCCCGGCCGGGAACACCGGGGAGCTGTTTTTT
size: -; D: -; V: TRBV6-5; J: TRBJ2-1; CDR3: CASGTSGRNNEQFF; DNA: TGTGCCAGCGGCACCAGCGGAAGGAACAATGAGCAGTTCTTC
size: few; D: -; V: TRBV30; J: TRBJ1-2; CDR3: CAWRLRGDLPYGYTF; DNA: TGTGCCTGGAGACTGAGGGGAGACCTGCCCTATGGCTACACCTTC
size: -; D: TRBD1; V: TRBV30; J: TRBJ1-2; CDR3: CASRTGKVYTF; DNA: TGTGCCTCCCGGACAGGGAAGGTCTACACCTTC
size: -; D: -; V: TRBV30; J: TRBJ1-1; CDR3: CAWKGSGAFF; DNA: TGTGCCTGGAAAGGGAGTGGAGCTTTCTTT
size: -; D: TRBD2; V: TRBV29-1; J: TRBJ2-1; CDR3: CSAQGLALNEQFF; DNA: TGCAGCGCCCAGGGACTAGCTTTAAATGAGCAGTTCTTC
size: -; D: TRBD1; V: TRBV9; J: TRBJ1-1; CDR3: CASSTGTGMATEAFF; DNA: TGTGCCAGCAGCACCGGGACAGGGATGGCCACTGAAGCTTTCTTT
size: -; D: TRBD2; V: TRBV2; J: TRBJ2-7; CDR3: CASSAGRGGYEQYF; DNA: TGTGCCAGCAGTGCCGGGCGGGGGGGCTACGAGCAGTACTTC
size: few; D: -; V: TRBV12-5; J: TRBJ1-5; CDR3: CASGLGRGAGQPQHF; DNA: TGTGCTAGTGGTTTGGGCAGGGGAGCCGGTCAGCCCCAGCATTTT
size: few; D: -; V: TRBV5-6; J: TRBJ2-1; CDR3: CASSLKDKGYNEQFF; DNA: TGTGCCAGCAGCTTAAAGGATAAAGGATACAATGAGCAGTTCTTC
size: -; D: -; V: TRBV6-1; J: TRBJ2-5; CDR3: CASNGGDTPQETQYF; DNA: TGTGCCAGCAATGGCGGGGATACACCTCAAGAGACCCAGTACTTC
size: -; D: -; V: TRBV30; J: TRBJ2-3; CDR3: CAWSVGGDTQYF; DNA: TGTGCCTGGAGTGTTGGGGGTGATACGCAGTATTTT
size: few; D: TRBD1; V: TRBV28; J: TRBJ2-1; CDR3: CASSGSFSGQGLEQFF; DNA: TGTGCCAGCAGTGGATCATTCTCGGGACAGGGCCTTGAGCAGTTCTTC
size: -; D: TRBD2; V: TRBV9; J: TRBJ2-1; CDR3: CASSVVAGVTNEQFF; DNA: TGTGCCAGCAGCGTAGTAGCGGGCGTGACGAATGAGCAGTTCTTC
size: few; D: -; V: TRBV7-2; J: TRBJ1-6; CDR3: CASSRGGEDLSPLHF; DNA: TGTGCCAGCAGTCGGGGAGGGGAAGACCTTTCACCCCTCCACTTT
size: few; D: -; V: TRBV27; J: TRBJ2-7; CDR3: CASSLKGQSYEQYF; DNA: TGTGCCAGCAGTTTAAAAGGTCAAAGCTACGAGCAGTACTTC
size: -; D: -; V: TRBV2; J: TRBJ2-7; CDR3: CASSRDSLYEQYF; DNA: TGTGCCAGTTCCCGAGACAGCCTCTACGAGCAGTACTTC
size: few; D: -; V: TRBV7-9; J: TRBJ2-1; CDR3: CASGGGEQFF; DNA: TGTGCCAGCGGAGGCGGTGAGCAGTTCTTC
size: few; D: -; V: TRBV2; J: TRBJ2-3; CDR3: CASSEQYTDTQYF; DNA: TGTGCCAGCAGTGAACAATACACAGATACGCAGTATTTT
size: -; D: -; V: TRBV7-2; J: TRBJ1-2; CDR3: CASSLEVVGYTF; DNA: TGTGCCAGCAGCTTAGAGGTTGTAGGCTACACCTTC
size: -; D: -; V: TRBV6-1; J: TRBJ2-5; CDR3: CASRSTGFQETQYF; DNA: TGTGCCAGCAGGTCCACAGGATTTCAAGAGACCCAGTACTTC
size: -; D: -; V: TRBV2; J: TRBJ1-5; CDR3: CASSVDGFNQPQHF; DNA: TGTGCCAGCAGTGTGGACGGGTTCAATCAGCCCCAGCATTTT
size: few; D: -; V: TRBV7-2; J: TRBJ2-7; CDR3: CASSPGAEQYF; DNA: TGTGCCAGCAGCCCGGGGGCAGAGCAGTACTTC
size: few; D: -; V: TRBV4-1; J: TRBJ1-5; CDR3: CASSQDAGGLPQHF; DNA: TGCGCCAGCAGCCAAGATGCGGGAGGGCTGCCCCAGCATTTT
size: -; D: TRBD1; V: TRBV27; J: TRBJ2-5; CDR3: CASSLTGETGETQYF; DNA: TGTGCCAGCAGTTTGACAGGGGAAACGGGAGAGACCCAGTACTTC
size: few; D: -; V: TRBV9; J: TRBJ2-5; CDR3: CASSVEGGAEQYF; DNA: TGTGCCAGCAGCGTAGAGGGCGGGGCGGAGCAGTACTTC
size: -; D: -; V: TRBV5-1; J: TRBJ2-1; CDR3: CASSLASSPGATYNEQFF; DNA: TGCGCCAGCAGCTTGGCCTCGAGTCCAGGGGCCACATACAATGAGCAGTTCTTC
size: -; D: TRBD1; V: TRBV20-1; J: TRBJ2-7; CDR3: CSARYRGGQYF; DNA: TGCAGTGCTCGTTACAGGGGTGGGCAGTACTTC
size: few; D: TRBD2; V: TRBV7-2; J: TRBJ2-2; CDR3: CAAGLAAAGELFF; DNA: TGTGCCGCCGGACTAGCGGCGGCCGGGGAGCTGTTTTTT
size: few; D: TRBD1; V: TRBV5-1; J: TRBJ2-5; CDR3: CASNNPGQSRETQYF; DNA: TGCGCCAGCAACAATCCGGGACAGTCGCGGGAGACCCAGTACTTC
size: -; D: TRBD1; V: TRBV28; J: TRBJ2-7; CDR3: CASSSLGQGGNEQYF; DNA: TGTGCCAGCAGTTCCTTAGGACAGGGAGGTAACGAGCAGTACTTC
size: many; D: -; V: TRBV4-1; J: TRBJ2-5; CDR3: CASSQDARSETQYF; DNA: TGCGCCAGCAGCCAAGATGCGCGGTCAGAGACCCAGTACTTC
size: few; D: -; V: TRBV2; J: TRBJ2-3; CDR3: CASRDRTGTDTQYF; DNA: TGTGCCAGCAGAGATCGGACAGGCACAGATACGCAGTATTTT
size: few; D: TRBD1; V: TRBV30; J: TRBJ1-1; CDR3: CAWRGGPGTEAFF; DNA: TGTGCCTGGAGAGGGGGCCCTGGGACTGAAGCTTTCTTT